These 24 T cell receptor beta chains were all obtained from the same sample, sequenced in a study of yellow fever vaccine responses in identical twins. MiXCR was run by TCRdb on the RT-PCR reads, yielding one entry per CDR3 protein. The sample has roughly 18,000 distinct CDR3 sequences; just over 60% are singletons. This specimen consisted of T cells from blood (PBMCs), unsorted or a sorted subset (not recorded which), obtained before or after yellow fever vaccination (not recorded which). The receptors here all came from a woman younger than 30 who received the yellow fever vaccine.

The rearrangement links TRBV20-1 to TRBJ1-2; 9 bases match TRBD1. Germline V gene data show CDR1 as DFQATT and CDR2 as SNEGSKA (reference sequence). The CDR3 runs to 17 residues. V trimming: 1 base; J trimming: 3 bases; junction bases outside the gene matches: 12. The CDR3 reads CSARGPPGQGRDYGYTF. The CDR3 DNA reads as TGCAGTGCTAGAGGACCCCCCGGACAGGGGAGAGACTATGGCTACACCTTC.

The gene calls are TRBV18 and TRBJ2-7; 7 bases align to TRBD1. The CDR3 contains 12 residues. V dropped 6 bases and J dropped 7; count of bases not matched to a gene: 6. Germline V lookup: CDR1 KGHSH, CDR2 LQKENI. The CDR3, as DNA: TGTGCCAGCTCTACAGGGGTAGGTGAGCAGTACGTC. Translation: CASSTGVGEQYV.

This chain joins TRBV11-3 and TRBJ1-1; 7 bases are shared with TRBD1. Trimming removed 3 bases from V and 0 bases from J; junction bases left unmatched: 7. Looked up from germline, CDR1 is SGHNT and CDR2 is YENEEA. CDR3 length: 16 residues. CDR3: CASSFRDRVMNTEAFF. The CDR3 DNA is TGTGCCAGCAGCTTCCGGGACAGAGTCATGAACACTGAAGCTTTCTTT.

The chain has TRBV18 and TRBJ2-7; D is ambiguous. The CDR3 extends over 13 amino acids. Per the germline V gene, CDR1 is KGHSH and CDR2 is LQKENI. V lost 0 bases and J 5 bases, leaving 8 bases between the germline ends. CDR3 residues: CASSPPHFHEQYF. In DNA form, the CDR3 reads TGTGCCAGCTCACCACCGCATTTCCACGAGCAGTACTTC.

A word on this clonotype: One junction end does not reproduce the germline sequence, and a read error may be involved. The V call is TRBV11-1, the J call TRBJ1-2; 8 positions match TRBD1. This CDR3 comprises 17 residues. Germline loops: CDR1 SGHAT, CDR2 FQDESV (reference sequence). CDR3: CASSPLYLTGVDYGYPF. The CDR3 nucleotides are TGTGCCAGCAGCCCCCTATACTTGACAGGGGTCGACTATGGCTACCCCTTC. Full variable domain (remainder filled in from reference TRBV11-1 and TRBJ1-2): EAEVAQSPRYKITEKSQAVAFWCDPISGHATLYWYRQILGQGPELLVQFQDESVVDDSQLPKDRFSAERLKGVDSTLKIQPAELGDSAMYLCASSPLYLTGVDYGYPFGSGTRLTVV.

The rearrangement uses TRBV29-1 and TRBJ2-3; D might be TRBD2 (5 bases). Germline values: CDR1 SQVTM, CDR2 ANQGSEA. This CDR3 has 14 amino acids. V lost 4 bases and J lost 4, with 15 bases in between. CDR3 sequence reads: CSVVEGIDADTQYF. As DNA, the CDR3 is TGCAGCGTTGTAGAGGGAATAGATGCAGATACGCAGTATTTT.

The rearrangement links TRBV20-1 to TRBJ1-2; no firm D call. Looked up from germline, CDR1 is DFQATT and CDR2 is SNEGSKA (reference sequence). V lost 5 bases to trimming and J lost 0 bases, with 16 bases between them. This CDR3 region has 15 residues. CDR3 region: CSAPGPGGANYGYTF. The CDR3 DNA reads as TGCAGTGCTCCCGGACCCGGAGGAGCTAACTATGGCTACACCTTC.

The chain carries TRBV7-3 and TRBJ2-1; no clear D. V gave up 1 base and J gave up 8 bases, with 9 bases separating them. The CDR3 has 13 amino acids. Germline CDR1 reads SGHTA; CDR2 reads FQGTGA. The CDR3 sequence: CASSLNAAYEQFF. The CDR3, as DNA: TGTGCCAGCAGCTTAAATGCCGCGTATGAGCAGTTCTTC. The full variable domain, rest sourced from reference TRBV7-3 and TRBJ2-1, is GAGVSQTPSNKVTEKGKYVELRCDPISGHTALYWYRQSLGQGPEFLIYFQGTGAADDSGLPNDRFFAVRPEGSVSTLKIQRTERGDSAVYLCASSLNAAYEQFFGPGTRLTVL.

The chain uses TRBV5-1 and TRBJ2-1; 8 bases align to TRBD2. This CDR3 has 16 residues. Looked up from germline, CDR1 is SGHRS and CDR2 is YFSETQ. V lost 0 bases to trimming and J lost 0 bases; unmatched junction nucleotides: 2. For the CDR3, the DNA is TGCGCCAGCAGCTTGGACCGGGGGGGCTCCTACAATGAGCAGTTCTTC. It yields the protein CASSLDRGGSYNEQFF.

The chain joins TRBV11-2 to TRBJ1-6; the match to TRBD1 covers 9 bases. V trimming: 4 bases; J trimming: 12 bases; junction bases outside the gene matches: 10. CDR1 is SGHAT, CDR2 FQNNGV, per germline. CDR3 length: 15 residues. CDR3 sequence (DNA): TGTGCCAGCAGCTCCCGGGGACAGGGAGAAAAACCCCTCCACTTT. Translated, it gives CASSSRGQGEKPLHF.

The J gene is TRBJ1-5, the V gene TRBV6-1; 7 bases align to TRBD1. The length of the CDR3 is 15 residues. Germline V gene lookup returns CDR1 MNHNS and CDR2 SASEGT. Trimming took 5 bases from V and 1 from J; bases not matched to a gene: 5. The CDR3 DNA follows: TGTGCCAGCAGTCCGGACAGGCCGAGCAATCAGCCCCAGCATTTT. Protein product: CASSPDRPSNQPQHF.

CDR3 nucleotides: TGTGCCAGCAGCTTAACTTTAGCCAATGAGCAGTTCTTC. This encodes CASSLTLANEQFF. This chain uses TRBV7-3 with TRBJ2-1; the D is unclear. Germline V lookup: CDR1 SGHTA, CDR2 FQGTGA. V was shortened by 0 bases and J by 6 bases, with 6 bases between the two germline ends. The CDR3 is 13 amino acids. Together with reference TRBV7-3 and TRBJ2-1, the CDR3 gives the full variable domain: GAGVSQTPSNKVTEKGKYVELRCDPISGHTALYWYRQSLGQGPEFLIYFQGTGAADDSGLPNDRFFAVRPEGSVSTLKIQRTERGDSAVYLCASSLTLANEQFFGPGTRLTVL.

This clonotype was seen a handful of times. The V call is TRBV21-1, the J call TRBJ1-1; TRBD1, the table's D call, was not compared with the DNA. TRBV21-1 is designated a pseudogene. The CDR3 has 16 amino acids. Here the CDR3 DNA reads TGTGCCAGCAGCAAAACCGGGACAGGGGTGAACACTGAAGCTTTCTTT. This sequence encodes CASSKTGTGVNTEAFF.

The chain recombines TRBV19 with TRBJ1-2; D is undetermined. CDR3 length: 13 residues. V lost 11 bases and J lost 3, with 16 bases in between. CDR1 is LNHDA, CDR2 SQIVND, per germline (reference sequence). CDR3 coding DNA: TGTGCCTCTCAGACATACCAAGACTATGGCTACACCTTC. Encoded protein: CASQTYQDYGYTF.

The genes are TRBV11-3 and TRBJ2-4; unclear D gene. Germline V gene lookup returns CDR1 SGHNT and CDR2 YENEEA. The CDR3 is 16 amino acids. Trimming stripped 4 bases from V and 4 bases from J, with 17 bases between. The CDR3: CASSSRDFTGKNIQYF. The CDR3 nucleotides are TGTGCCAGCAGCTCCCGCGACTTTACTGGGAAAAACATTCAGTACTTC.

The V call is TRBV18, the J call TRBJ2-2; D not resolved. Germline CDR1 KGHSH, CDR2 LQKENI. Trimming took 3 bases from V and 3 from J, leaving 11 bases between them. CDR3 length equals 15 residues. CDR3 loop: CASSPIAQYTGELFF. The CDR3 region has the DNA TGTGCCAGCTCACCGATAGCACAGTACACCGGGGAGCTGTTTTTT.

This clonotype was counted only a few times. The J gene is TRBJ1-6, the V gene TRBV19; D gene ambiguous. V lost 0 bases, J lost 7 bases, and 1 base lay in between. The CDR3 loop spans 12 amino acids. CDR1 is LNHDA, CDR2 SQIVND, per germline (reference sequence). DNA for the CDR3: TGTGCCAGTAGTATAGACAATTCACCCCTCCACTTT. The encoded protein is CASSIDNSPLHF.

The rearrangement joins TRBV7-3 to TRBJ2-3; a weak D match, TRBD2 (6 bases). Germline lookup yields CDR1 SGHTA and CDR2 FQGTGA. V was shortened by 5 bases and J by 5 bases, with 20 bases between the two germline ends. The CDR3 contains 16 residues. The CDR3 DNA follows: TGTGCCAGCAGCCACTACGGGACTGCTCTCCAAGATACGCAGTATTTT. Its translation is CASSHYGTALQDTQYF.

The CDR3: CASSFLVETQYF. The CDR3 DNA reads TGTGCCAGCAGCTTCCTCGTGGAGACCCAGTACTTC. The gene calls are TRBV11-2 and TRBJ2-5, with D unclear. The germline V gene encodes CDR1 SGHAT and CDR2 FQNNGV. The CDR3 has 12 amino acids. Trimming took 3 bases from V and 5 from J, leaving 7 bases between them.

The chain couples TRBV2 to TRBJ2-1, with 7 nucleotides matching TRBD2. Germline V lookup: CDR1 SNHLY, CDR2 FYNNEI. The junction had 9 bases not matched to a gene; V was cut back by 7 bases and J by 3 bases. CDR3 length: 15 residues. Here the CDR3 DNA reads TGTGCCAGCAAAATAAGCGGGATCCTCTACAATGAGCAGTTCTTC. Protein: CASKISGILYNEQFF.

This chain links TRBV12-3 or TRBV12-4 with TRBJ2-3, with a weak D call TRBD1 (6 bases). This CDR3 is built from 15 residues. V was pared by 5 bases and J by 0 bases, with 12 bases between. The DNA for the CDR3 is TGTGCCAGCAGTCCACGGACAGCGAGCACAGATACGCAGTATTTT. Translated: CASSPRTASTDTQYF.

The chain is built from TRBV7-2 and TRBJ2-2; perhaps TRBD2 as D (5 bases). Per germline, CDR1 SGHTA and CDR2 FQGNSA. V lost 1 base and J lost 6, with 9 bases in between. The CDR3 covers 14 residues. CDR3 loop: CASSLGGYAGELFF. For the CDR3, the DNA is TGTGCCAGCAGCTTAGGCGGGTACGCCGGGGAGCTGTTTTTT.

The chain couples TRBV28 to TRBJ1-5; TRBD1 agrees at 8 bases. V trimming: 5 bases; J trimming: 7 bases; junction bases outside the gene matches: 4. Germline loops: CDR1 MDHEN, CDR2 SYDVKM. This CDR3 has 13 residues. This CDR3 is CASSETGVQPQHF. DNA for the CDR3: TGTGCCAGCAGTGAGACAGGGGTCCAGCCCCAGCATTTT.

The genes are TRBV18 and TRBJ1-1, with D perhaps matching TRBD1 (5 bases). Germline values: CDR1 KGHSH, CDR2 LQKENI. The V end was cut by 4 bases, the J end by 2 bases, with 14 bases between. This CDR3 spans 15 amino acids. The CDR3 sequence: CASSLGSGVNTEAFF. Here the CDR3 DNA reads TGTGCCAGCTCACTCGGCTCGGGGGTAAACACTGAAGCTTTCTTT.